A single sample gave rise to the 14 T cell receptor beta chains below, sequenced in a study of identical twins. TCRdb independently ran MiXCR on the 5' RACE reads; one entry per CDR3 protein. The table shows some 320,000 distinct CDR3 sequences, with approximately 13% occurring only once. This sample also appeared in a second study, on yellow fever vaccine responses in identical twins.

The sequenced sample consisted of CD8+ T cells sorted from blood. The source is a woman aged 18-35 years in good health.

This clonotype was seen more than once but under ten times. This chain links TRBV20-1 with TRBJ2-7, with 10 bases matching TRBD2. The germline V gene encodes CDR1 DFQATT and CDR2 SNEGSKA (reference sequence). This CDR3 has 17 residues. The junction had 17 bases not matched to a gene; V was cut back by 5 bases and J by 4 bases. The chain's CDR3 is CSAYGLAVQSGYYEQYF. The CDR3 DNA sequence: TGCAGTGCTTATGGACTAGCGGTACAATCTGGGTATTACGAGCAGTACTTC.

The rearrangement uses TRBV20-1 and TRBJ2-3; 9 nucleotides line up with TRBD2. CDR3 length equals 17 residues. Germline V gene sequence: CDR1 DFQATT, CDR2 SNEGSKA (reference sequence). V lost 5 bases, J lost 5 bases, and 17 bases stayed unmatched. The CDR3 here is CSAGQTSIAGVIDTQYF. The CDR3 bases are TGCAGTGCTGGCCAGACTTCGATAGCGGGAGTGATAGATACGCAGTATTTT.

The rearrangement uses TRBV20-1 and TRBJ2-5; TRBD2 matches 13 bases. CDR1 and CDR2 from the germline V gene are DFQATT and SNEGSKA (reference sequence). The CDR3 is 17 amino acids. J gave up 2 bases and V 6 bases, and 12 bases lay outside the gene matches. The CDR3, as DNA: TGCAGTGCCGCGGGGACTAGCGGGGTCATGTGGCAAGAGACCCAGTACTTC. Translation: CSAAGTSGVMWQETQYF.

This clonotype was observed many times. This CDR3 reads CSASGRVDYEQYF. The CDR3 DNA sequence: TGCAGTGCTAGCGGGAGGGTCGACTACGAGCAGTACTTC. The rearrangement links TRBV20-1 to TRBJ2-7; 8 bases map to TRBD2. Unmatched junction bases numbered 4, after V lost 3 bases and J lost 3 bases. The CDR3 spans 13 residues. Germline CDR1 reads DFQATT; CDR2 reads SNEGSKA (reference sequence).

This clonotype was seen only a few times. The chain combines TRBV7-9 with TRBJ2-5, with no clear D. The V gene's germline CDR1 is SEHNR and CDR2 FQNEAQ (reference sequence). This CDR3 comprises 15 residues. Trimming removed 5 bases from V and 2 bases from J, with 15 bases in between. CDR3 loop: CASSPAIEGQETQYF. The CDR3 DNA is TGTGCCAGCAGCCCCGCGATAGAAGGGCAAGAGACCCAGTACTTC.

The chain uses TRBV28 and TRBJ2-3; the D is unclear. The CDR3 has 14 residues. Germline V gene sequence: CDR1 MDHEN, CDR2 SYDVKM. With 3 bases removed from V and 2 bases from J, the gap between germline ends came to 9 bases. CDR3 DNA sequence: TGTGCCAGCAGTTTCGGGCAAGACACAGATACGCAGTATTTT. It is translated as CASSFGQDTDTQYF.

This clonotype was seen at least ten times. This chain connects TRBV29-1 to TRBJ2-2; the match to TRBD1 covers 10 bases. With V trimmed by 4 bases and J by 4 bases, 3 bases remained unmatched. The CDR3 sequence is 14 residues long. Germline V gene lookup returns CDR1 SQVTM and CDR2 ANQGSEA. DNA for the CDR3: TGCAGCGTTGCCGGACAGGGGGGCACCGGGGAGCTGTTTTTT. This translates into CSVAGQGGTGELFF.

The genes are TRBV2 and TRBJ2-6; unclear D gene. Germline V gives CDR1 SNHLY, CDR2 FYNNEI. V shed 7 bases and J shed 5 bases, with 6 bases lying between them. This CDR3 has 12 amino acids. In DNA, the CDR3 is TGTGCCAGCATGTTCTGGGCCAACGTCCTGACTTTC. Protein product: CASMFWANVLTF. Combining the CDR3 with reference TRBV2 and TRBJ2-6 gives the whole variable domain EPEVTQTPSHQVTQMGQEVILRCVPISNHLYFYWYRQILGQKVEFLVSFYNNEISEKSEIFDDQFSVERPDGSNFTLKIRSTKLEDSAMYFCASMFWANVLTFGAGSRLTVL.

The table lists this clonotype with a few counts. This chain uses TRBV10-3 with TRBJ2-1, with TRBD2 identical over 10 bases. V dropped 0 bases and J dropped 10; count of bases not matched to a gene: 3. The CDR3 is made up of 14 amino acids. CDR1 ENHRY and CDR2 SYGVKD come from the germline V gene. CDR3 sequence reads: CAISESLTSGEQFF. The CDR3 nucleotides read TGTGCCATCAGTGAGTCCCTGACTAGCGGGGAGCAGTTCTTC.

V and J are TRBV12-3 or TRBV12-4 and TRBJ2-1; 10 nucleotides agree with TRBD2. J was trimmed by 6 bases and V by 7 bases; bases with no gene match: 9. The CDR3 loop spans 15 amino acids. The CDR3 DNA is TGTGCCAGCATAGGTGCTGCTAGCGGGGGCAATGAGCAGTTCTTC. Protein: CASIGAASGGNEQFF.

This clonotype occurred many times. The V call is TRBV10-3, the J call TRBJ2-3, with D perhaps TRBD2 (6 bases). Germline-derived CDR1 and CDR2 are ENHRY and SYGVKD. The CDR3 runs 12 residues. Deletions cut 6 bases from V and 3 bases from J, with 7 bases between. Here the CDR3 DNA reads TGTGCCATCAGGGAGGGAACAGATACGCAGTATTTT. This gives the protein CAIREGTDTQYF.

This clonotype was counted at least ten times. The chain combines TRBV7-9 with TRBJ2-1; 9 bases are shared with TRBD2. Germline CDR1 reads SEHNR; CDR2 reads FQNEAQ (reference sequence). J lost 10 bases, V lost 7 bases, and 17 bases had no gene match. CDR3 length: 16 residues. CDR3 in amino acids: CASKGFRAGGHQEQFF. For the CDR3, the DNA is TGTGCCAGCAAGGGGTTTAGAGCGGGGGGACATCAGGAGCAGTTCTTC.

This clonotype occurred a few times. The genes are TRBV7-9 and TRBJ2-1, with 11 bases fitting TRBD2. The CDR3 is 14 amino acids. Germline loops: CDR1 SEHNR, CDR2 FQNEAQ (reference sequence). Trimming removed 6 bases from V and 7 bases from J; junction bases left unmatched: 5. CDR3 protein: CASRLAGAANEQFF. The CDR3 region has the DNA TGTGCCAGCAGACTAGCGGGAGCGGCTAATGAGCAGTTCTTC.

The chain is built from TRBV20-1 and TRBJ2-7, with D hard to call. The CDR3 has 14 amino acids. The V end was cut by 2 bases, the J end by 1 base, with 12 bases between. Germline lookup yields CDR1 DFQATT and CDR2 SNEGSKA (reference sequence). The CDR3 sequence: CSARSVGPSYEQYV. The DNA for the CDR3 is TGCAGTGCTAGATCCGTCGGGCCTTCCTACGAGCAGTACGTC.